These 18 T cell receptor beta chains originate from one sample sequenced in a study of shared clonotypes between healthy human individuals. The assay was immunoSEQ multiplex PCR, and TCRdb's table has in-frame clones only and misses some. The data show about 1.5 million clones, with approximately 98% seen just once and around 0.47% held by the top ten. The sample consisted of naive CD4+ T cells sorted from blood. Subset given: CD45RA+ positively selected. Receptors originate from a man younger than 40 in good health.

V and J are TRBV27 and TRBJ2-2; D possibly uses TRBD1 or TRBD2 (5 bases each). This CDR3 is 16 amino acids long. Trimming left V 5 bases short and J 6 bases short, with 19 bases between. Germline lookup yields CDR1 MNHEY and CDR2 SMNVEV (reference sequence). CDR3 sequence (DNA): TGTGCCAGCAGTCGTCGGGACCGCATGGGTCCCGGGGAGCTGTTTTTT. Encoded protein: CASSRRDRMGPGELFF.

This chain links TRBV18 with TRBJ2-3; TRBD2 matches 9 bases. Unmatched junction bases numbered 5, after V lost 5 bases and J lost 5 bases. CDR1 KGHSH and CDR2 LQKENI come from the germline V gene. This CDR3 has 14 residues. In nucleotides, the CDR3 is TGTGCCAGCTCAAAAGCGGGAGGAGGAGATACGCAGTATTTT. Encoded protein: CASSKAGGGDTQYF.

The CDR3 is CASSSPGAYEQYF. For the CDR3, the DNA is TGTGCCAGCAGTTCACCGGGGGCCTACGAGCAGTACTTC. This chain connects TRBV6-6 to TRBJ2-7; D might be TRBD2 (6 bases). The CDR3 totals 13 residues. Looked up from germline, CDR1 is MNHNY and CDR2 is SVGAGI (reference sequence). V lost 4 bases and J lost 2, with 9 bases in between.

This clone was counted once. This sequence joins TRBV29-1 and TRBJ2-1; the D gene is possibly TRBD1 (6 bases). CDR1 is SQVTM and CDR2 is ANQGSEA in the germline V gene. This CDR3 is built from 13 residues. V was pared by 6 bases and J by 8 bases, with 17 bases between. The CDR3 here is CSVDLRGTYEQFF. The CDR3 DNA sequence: TGCAGCGTCGACCTCAGGGGTACTTATGAGCAGTTCTTC.

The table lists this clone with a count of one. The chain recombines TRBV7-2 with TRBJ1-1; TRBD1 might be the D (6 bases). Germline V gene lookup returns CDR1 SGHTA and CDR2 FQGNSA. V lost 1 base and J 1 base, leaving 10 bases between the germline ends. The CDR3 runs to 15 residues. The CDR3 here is CASSLGGASNTEAFF. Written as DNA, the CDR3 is TGTGCCAGCAGCTTAGGGGGGGCTTCGAACACTGAAGCTTTCTTT.

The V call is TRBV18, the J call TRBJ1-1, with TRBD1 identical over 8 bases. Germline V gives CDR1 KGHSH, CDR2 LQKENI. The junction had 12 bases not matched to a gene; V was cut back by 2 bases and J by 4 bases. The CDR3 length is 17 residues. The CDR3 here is CASSPGTGDLLGTEAFF. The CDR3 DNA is TGTGCCAGCTCACCAGGGACAGGAGACCTTTTAGGCACTGAAGCTTTCTTT.

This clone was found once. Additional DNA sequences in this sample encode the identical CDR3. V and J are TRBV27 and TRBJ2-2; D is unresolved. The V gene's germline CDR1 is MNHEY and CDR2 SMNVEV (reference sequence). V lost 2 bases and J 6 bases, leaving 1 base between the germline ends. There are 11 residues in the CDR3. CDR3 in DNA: TGTGCCAGCAGTTTAGCCGGGGAGCTGTTTTTT. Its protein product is CASSLAGELFF.

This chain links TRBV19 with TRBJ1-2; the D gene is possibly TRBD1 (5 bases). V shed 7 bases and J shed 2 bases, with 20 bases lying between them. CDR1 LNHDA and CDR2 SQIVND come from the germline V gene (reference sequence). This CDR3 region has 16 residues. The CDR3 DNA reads TGTGCCAGTACCCCCCTTGCTCTCGGGGCCAACTATGGCTACACCTTC. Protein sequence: CASTPLALGANYGYTF.

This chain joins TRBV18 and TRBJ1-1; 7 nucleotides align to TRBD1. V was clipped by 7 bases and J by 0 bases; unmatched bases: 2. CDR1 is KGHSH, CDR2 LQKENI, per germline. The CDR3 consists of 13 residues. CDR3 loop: CASLGQLNTEAFF. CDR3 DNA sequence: TGTGCCAGCTTGGGACAGCTGAACACTGAAGCTTTCTTT. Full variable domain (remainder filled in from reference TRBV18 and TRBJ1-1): NAGVMQNPRHLVRRRGQEARLRCSPMKGHSHVYWYRQLPEEGLKFMVYLQKENIIDESGMPKERFSAEFPKEGPSILRIQQVVRGDSAAYFCASLGQLNTEAFFGQGTRLTVV.

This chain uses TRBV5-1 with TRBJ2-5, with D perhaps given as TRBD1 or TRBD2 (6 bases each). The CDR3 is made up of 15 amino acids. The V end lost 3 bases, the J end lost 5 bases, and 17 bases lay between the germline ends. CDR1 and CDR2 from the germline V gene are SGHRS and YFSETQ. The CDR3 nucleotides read TGCGCCAGCAGCTCAACGGTCAGGGGAGGTGAGACCCAGTACTTC. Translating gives CASSSTVRGGETQYF. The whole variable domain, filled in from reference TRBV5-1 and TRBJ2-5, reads KAGVTQTPRYLIKTRGQQVTLSCSPISGHRSVSWYQQTPGQGLQFLFEYFSETQRNKGNFPGRFSGRQFSNSRSEMNVSTLELGDSALYLCASSSTVRGGETQYFGPGTRLLVL.

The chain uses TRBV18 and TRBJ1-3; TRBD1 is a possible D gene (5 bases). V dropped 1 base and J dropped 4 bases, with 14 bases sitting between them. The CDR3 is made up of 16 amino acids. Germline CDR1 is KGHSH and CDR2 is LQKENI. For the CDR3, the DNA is TGTGCCAGCTCACCACTTCCCGGGACCCCCGGAAACACCATATATTTT. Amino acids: CASSPLPGTPGNTIYF.

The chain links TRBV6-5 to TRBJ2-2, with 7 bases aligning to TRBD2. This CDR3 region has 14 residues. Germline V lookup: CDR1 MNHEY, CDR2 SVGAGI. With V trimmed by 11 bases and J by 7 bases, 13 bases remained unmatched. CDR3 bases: TGTGCCGGTAAAATGGGGAGGGACCGCGGGGAGCTGTTTTTT. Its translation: CAGKMGRDRGELFF.

CDR3 residues: CASSSRTGGAEKLFF. CDR3 coding DNA: TGTGCCAGCAGTAGCCGGACAGGGGGGGCTGAAAAACTGTTTTTT. The chain is built from TRBV28 and TRBJ1-4; TRBD1 matches at 10 bases. V trimming: 5 bases; J trimming: 7 bases; junction bases outside the gene matches: 7. Germline CDR1 is MDHEN and CDR2 is SYDVKM. The CDR3 contains 15 residues.

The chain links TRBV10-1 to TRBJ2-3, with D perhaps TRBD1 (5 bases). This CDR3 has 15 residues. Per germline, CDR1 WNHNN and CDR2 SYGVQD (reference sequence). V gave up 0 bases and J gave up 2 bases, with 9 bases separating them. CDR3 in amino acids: CASSESWGDTDTQYF. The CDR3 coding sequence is TGCGCCAGCAGTGAGTCTTGGGGCGACACAGATACGCAGTATTTT.

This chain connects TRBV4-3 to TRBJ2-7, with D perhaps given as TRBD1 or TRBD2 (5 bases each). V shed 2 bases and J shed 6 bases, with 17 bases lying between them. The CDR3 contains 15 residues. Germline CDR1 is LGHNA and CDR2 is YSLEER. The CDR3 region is CASSQRAGTLSEQYF. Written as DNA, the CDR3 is TGCGCCAGCAGCCAACGTGCAGGGACGCTGAGCGAGCAGTACTTC.

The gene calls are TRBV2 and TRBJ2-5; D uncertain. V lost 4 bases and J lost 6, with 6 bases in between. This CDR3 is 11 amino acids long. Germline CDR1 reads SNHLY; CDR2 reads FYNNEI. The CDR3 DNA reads TGTGCCAGCAGTGGGTTAAAGACCCAGTACTTC. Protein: CASSGLKTQYF.

CDR3 sequence (DNA): TGTGCCAGCAGTTTATTGGCTAGCGGGAGCGAGCAGTACTTC. Its protein is CASSLLASGSEQYF. J is TRBJ2-7 and V is TRBV28; 10 positions match TRBD2. V lost 1 base to trimming and J lost 6 bases; unmatched junction nucleotides: 3. Germline CDR1 MDHEN, CDR2 SYDVKM. CDR3 size: 14 residues.

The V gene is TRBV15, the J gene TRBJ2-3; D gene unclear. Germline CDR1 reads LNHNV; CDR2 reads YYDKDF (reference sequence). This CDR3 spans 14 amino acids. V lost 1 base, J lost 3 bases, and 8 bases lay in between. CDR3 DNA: TGTGCCACCAGCAGAGTACAGACTACAGATACGCAGTATTTT. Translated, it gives CATSRVQTTDTQYF.